This entry lists 10 T cell receptor beta chains sequenced from one sample in a study of blood T cell repertoires in COVID-19. TCRdb keeps only in-frame clones here, not all; method: immunoSEQ multiplex PCR. This table has about 260,000 clones, approximately 86% appearing once. The sequencing input was peripheral blood. The receptors derive from a young man with active or convalescent COVID-19.

The chain links TRBV6-5 to TRBJ1-2; 8 bases are a match to TRBD1. This CDR3 spans 12 amino acids. V was pared by 5 bases and J by 8 bases, with 4 bases of the junction left unmatched. CDR1 and CDR2 from the germline V gene are MNHEY and SVGAGI. The CDR3 DNA reads as TGTGCCAGCAGTACCCGACAGGGGGGCTACACCTTC. This encodes CASSTRQGGYTF.

This rearrangement joins TRBV10-3 to TRBJ1-1; D may be TRBD1 (5 bases). Germline V gives CDR1 ENHRY, CDR2 SYGVKD. The CDR3 length is 14 residues. Trimming shortened V by 8 bases and J by 2 bases, and 15 bases separated the two germline ends. The CDR3: CAIAGRQKNTEAFF. For the CDR3, the DNA is TGTGCCATCGCGGGACGACAGAAAAACACTGAAGCTTTCTTT.

CDR3 sequence (DNA): TGTGCCACCGCCGCTAGTAGGTACGAGCAGTACTTC. Encoded protein: CATAASRYEQYF. The V and J genes are TRBV28 and TRBJ2-7; D call uncertain. The V and J ends lost 10 bases and 4 bases respectively, with 14 bases between them. Germline assignment: CDR1 MDHEN and CDR2 SYDVKM. This CDR3 is 12 amino acids long.

The CDR3 nucleotides read TGTGCCAGTAGTATTATAGAGGGCCACGAGCAGTACTTC. Residues: CASSIIEGHEQYF. The V call is TRBV19, the J call TRBJ2-7; a weak D match, TRBD2 (5 bases). CDR1 is LNHDA and CDR2 is SQIVND in the germline V gene (reference sequence). Trimming removed 3 bases from V and 5 bases from J, with 11 bases in between. The CDR3 has 13 residues.

The chain recombines TRBV6-2 or TRBV6-3 with TRBJ2-6, with D uncertain. The CDR3 has 15 residues. Looked up from germline, CDR1 is MNHEY and CDR2 is SVGEGT. The ends were cut back, 0 bases at V and 1 base at J, with 4 bases in the middle. The CDR3 region is CASSYSSSGANVLTF. CDR3 nucleotide sequence: TGTGCCAGCAGTTACTCGAGTTCTGGGGCCAACGTCCTGACTTTC.

V usage is TRBV5-1 and J usage is TRBJ2-2; TRBD2 is a possible D gene (7 bases). The CDR3 totals 16 residues. CDR1 is SGHRS and CDR2 is YFSETQ in the germline V gene. The V and J ends lost 0 bases and 0 bases respectively, with 9 bases between them. The chain's CDR3 is CASSLAGGPNTGELFF. In nucleotides, the CDR3 is TGCGCCAGCAGCTTGGCCGGGGGGCCGAACACCGGGGAGCTGTTTTTT. The whole variable domain, filled in from reference TRBV5-1 and TRBJ2-2, reads KAGVTQTPRYLIKTRGQQVTLSCSPISGHRSVSWYQQTPGQGLQFLFEYFSETQRNKGNFPGRFSGRQFSNSRSEMNVSTLELGDSALYLCASSLAGGPNTGELFFGEGSRLTVL.

The rearrangement links TRBV3-1 (or the pseudogene TRBV3-2) to TRBJ1-4; D is undetermined. The germline gives CDR1 LGHDT, CDR2 YNNKEL (reference sequence). Trimming left V 3 bases short and J 6 bases short, with 8 bases between. CDR3 length: 13 residues. The CDR3 bases are TGTGCCAGCAGCCAGCGGCGGGATGAAAAACTGTTTTTT. Protein: CASSQRRDEKLFF.

CDR3 loop: CASKDRYGNYGYTF. The CDR3 nucleotides are TGTGCCAGCAAAGACAGATACGGAAACTATGGCTACACCTTC. The chain couples TRBV2 to TRBJ1-2; D perhaps matches TRBD1 (5 bases). The V and J ends lost 7 bases and 2 bases respectively, with 14 bases between them. The CDR3 consists of 14 residues. Germline values: CDR1 SNHLY, CDR2 FYNNEI.

The table lists this clone with a count of one. J is TRBJ2-1 and V is TRBV19; 8 nucleotides agree with TRBD2. Germline CDR1 is LNHDA and CDR2 is SQIVND (reference sequence). V lost 4 bases and J lost 9; bases outside the gene matches: 14. The length of the CDR3 is 16 residues. The CDR3 spells CASSTSSGPLAGEQFF. In nucleotides, the CDR3 is TGTGCCAGTAGTACCTCTAGCGGGCCGCTGGCAGGTGAGCAGTTCTTC. Full variable domain (rest looked up from reference TRBV19 and TRBJ2-1): DGGITQSPKYLFRKEGQNVTLSCEQNLNHDAMYWYRQDPGQGLRLIYYSQIVNDFQKGDIAEGYSVSREKKESFPLTVTSAQKNPTAFYLCASSTSSGPLAGEQFFGPGTRLTVL.

This clone was counted between two and nine times. The rearrangement links TRBV18 to TRBJ1-2, with 10 bases aligning to TRBD1. Germline values: CDR1 KGHSH, CDR2 LQKENI. The CDR3 is 14 residues long. V was pared by 3 bases and J by 7 bases, with 5 bases of the junction left unmatched. The CDR3 sequence is CASSPGQGSVGYTF. The CDR3 DNA reads TGTGCCAGCTCACCGGGACAGGGGTCGGTTGGCTACACCTTC.